This is a list of T cell receptor beta chains from one sample in a study of cytomegalovirus exposure and HLA in healthy donors. Sequencing used immunoSEQ multiplex PCR; TCRdb keeps in-frame clones, though not all of them. Altogether fewer than 200,000 clones are present, roughly 82% being singletons, with the ten largest covering approximately 3.1%. The sample was PBMCs. The receptors were sampled from a woman between 50 and 59 years old in good health and CMV-seropositive. The CDR3 runs from the conserved cysteine through the conserved F or W. Fields, in order: J gene, V gene, clone size, CDR3 protein. Only some rows state a clone size, as once, few, many or a class for expanded clones.

>TRBJ2-2|TRBV5-6|.
CASSLGQGNTGELFF
>TRBJ1-3|TRBV7-2|.
CASSLGASSGNTIYF
>TRBJ1-3|TRBV12-5|few
CAFRPGLIGNTIYF
>TRBJ1-2|TRBV6-5|.
CASSYSTGFSYGYTF
>TRBJ2-7|TRBV18|.
CASSPDRQGQYF
>TRBJ1-1|TRBV6-6|few
CASSYPQSGYTEAFF
>TRBJ1-1|TRBV27|.
CASRPQGGTEAFF
>TRBJ2-1|TRBV5-6|few
CASSLGGQGSYNEQFF
>TRBJ1-1|TRBV19|.
CASSTYSPRGTEAFF
>TRBJ1-3|TRBV5-1|.
CASSPTGVTSGNTIYF
>TRBJ2-2|TRBV13|.
CASSLEMGARTGELFF
>TRBJ1-1|TRBV5-1|.
CASSLGRIMNTEAFF
>TRBJ1-1|TRBV5-1|once
CASYKGDFNTEAFF
>TRBJ2-5|TRBV5-4|.
CASSPGTSGREETQYF
>TRBJ1-1|TRBV2|.
CASSRQPNTEAFF
>TRBJ1-1|TRBV6-5|.
CATQGARAFF
>TRBJ1-2|TRBV6-5|.
CATHGGGGYTF
>TRBJ2-1|TRBV2|.
CASSEVGLAGGYDEQFF
>TRBJ1-4|TRBV5-1|.
CASSRTGGTTNEKLFF
>TRBJ1-4|TRBV6-1|.
CASSGGIATNEKLFF
>TRBJ1-5|TRBV2|.
CASSGERNQPQHF
>TRBJ2-1|TRBV27|.
CASSPSGLAIWNEQFF
>TRBJ2-7|TRBV5-1|.
CASRIIGGPGGEQYF
>TRBJ2-2|TRBV5-1|few
CASSHGTSPTGELFF
>TRBJ1-2|TRBV20-1|.
CSPKLRDGYTF
>TRBJ2-3|TRBV9|.
CASSPRDRTSTDTQYF
>TRBJ2-1|TRBV5-6|few
CASSSELQGLGNEQFF
>TRBJ2-1|TRBV5-1|.
CASSKTGTGVENEQFF
>TRBJ2-3|TRBV5-1|.
CASSTGLAGGSTDTQYF
>TRBJ1-2|TRBV10-3|.
CAINPTGVGNYGYTF
>TRBJ1-1|TRBV2|.
CASKGEGNTEAFF
>TRBJ2-7|TRBV19|few
CASSRESSYEQYF
>TRBJ1-1|TRBV5-1|.
CASSMAGGLTEAFF
>.|TRBV10-3|.
CAISESGGVAPYEQYF
>TRBJ2-3|TRBV2|.
CASAWGPLGTDTQYF
>TRBJ1-1|TRBV19|few
CASSIRGNTEAFF
>TRBJ1-5|TRBV5-1|.
CASSWRRDRARNQPQHF
>TRBJ1-6|TRBV10-3|.
CAISVEIPNSPLHF
>TRBJ2-7|TRBV5-1|.
CASRITGSHEQYF
>TRBJ1-2|TRBV29-1|.
CSVAANYGYTF
>TRBJ1-2|TRBV4-1|.
CASSQEQGTINYGYTF
>TRBJ1-6|TRBV6-5|few
CASLGGHGGRLSLHF